A single sample gave rise to the 9 T cell receptor beta chains below, sequenced in a study of T cell responses to AZD1222 COVID-19 vaccine. The assay was immunoSEQ multiplex PCR, and TCRdb's table has in-frame clones only and misses some. The table lists 140,000 to 150,000 clones, roughly 90% of them singletons. Sequenced here: peripheral blood, sampled 28 days after the second AZD1222 dose. These receptors all come from an adult who received the AZD1222 COVID-19 vaccine.

The chain employs TRBV18 and TRBJ1-1, with D uncertain. V dropped 8 bases and J dropped 3 bases, with 10 bases sitting between them. Germline V gene sequence: CDR1 KGHSH, CDR2 LQKENI. The CDR3 consists of 12 residues. The CDR3 coding sequence is TGTGCCAGCAAAGTGGGATACACTGAAGCTTTCTTT. This translates into CASKVGYTEAFF.

This chain connects TRBV7-3 to TRBJ2-1; tentatively, D is TRBD2 (6 bases). From germline, CDR1 is SGHTA and CDR2 FQGTGA. The CDR3 length is 15 residues. Trimming stripped 1 base from V and 5 bases from J, with 12 bases between. CDR3 nucleotides: TGTGCCAGCAGCTTAAGCTCTAGCGCAGACAATGAGCAGTTCTTC. Its translation is CASSLSSSADNEQFF.

This clone occurred once. The chain links TRBV6-5 to TRBJ1-2; TRBD1 is a possible D gene (5 bases). The ends were cut back, 6 bases at V and 8 bases at J, with 16 bases in the middle. The germline V gene has CDR1 MNHEY and CDR2 SVGAGI. CDR3 size: 13 residues. CDR3: CASRKPGLGGYTF. DNA of the CDR3: TGTGCCAGCAGGAAGCCAGGGCTGGGGGGCTACACCTTC.

This clone was seen only a few times. This chain connects TRBV7-9 to TRBJ2-7, with TRBD1 matching 8 bases. Germline V gene lookup returns CDR1 SEHNR and CDR2 FQNEAQ (reference sequence). The trim removed 4 bases at V and 1 base at J, leaving 9 bases unmatched. The CDR3 is 16 amino acids. The CDR3 bases are TGTGCCAGCAGCTCTCAACCGGGACAGGTTTCCTACGAGCAGTACTTC. Its protein is CASSSQPGQVSYEQYF.

V usage is TRBV19 and J usage is TRBJ2-5, with 7 bases that match TRBD1. The CDR3 is made up of 14 amino acids. With 4 bases clipped from V and 9 bases from J, the junction kept 11 bases outside the gene matches. Germline lookup yields CDR1 LNHDA and CDR2 SQIVND (reference sequence). The CDR3 DNA reads as TGTGCCAGTAGTACCGACAGGGCGCAGTTGTCCCAGTACTTC. It translates to CASSTDRAQLSQYF.

The V and J genes are TRBV6-5 and TRBJ2-5; TRBD2 matches 10 bases. The V and J ends lost 2 bases and 2 bases, in that order; junction bases with no gene match: 5. The CDR3 is 16 residues long. Germline CDR1 MNHEY, CDR2 SVGAGI. The chain's CDR3 is CASSYVLAGTQETQYF. Here the CDR3 DNA reads TGTGCCAGCAGTTACGTACTAGCGGGGACTCAAGAGACCCAGTACTTC.

The chain employs TRBV11-2 and TRBJ2-6, with D perhaps TRBD2 (6 bases). Germline CDR1 reads SGHAT; CDR2 reads FQNNGV. V was cut by 5 bases and J by 4 bases, with 24 bases left in between. The CDR3 consists of 19 residues. DNA for the CDR3: TGTGCCAGCAGCCCAGACGTGGGAGGCGGACATTCGGGGGCCAACGTCCTGACTTTC. It encodes CASSPDVGGGHSGANVLTF.

A few counts support this clone. The J gene is TRBJ2-7, the V gene TRBV27; 8 positions agree with TRBD1. Trimming cost V 3 bases and J 1 base; bases outside gene matches: 8. CDR1 is MNHEY and CDR2 is SMNVEV in the germline V gene (reference sequence). This CDR3 is 16 amino acids long. The chain's CDR3 is CASSFPGTGESYEQYF. The DNA of the CDR3 is TGTGCCAGCAGTTTCCCCGGGACAGGAGAGTCCTACGAGCAGTACTTC.

V usage is TRBV30 and J usage is TRBJ2-3, with D perhaps TRBD1 (6 bases). The CDR3 runs 15 residues. V gave up 0 bases and J gave up 5 bases, with 15 bases separating them. Germline-derived CDR1 and CDR2 are GTSNPN and SVGIG (reference sequence). DNA of the CDR3: TGTGCCTGGAGTGTTGGGGGCAGGGCTGAAGATACGCAGTATTTT. It yields the protein CAWSVGGRAEDTQYF. The complete variable domain, with remaining parts taken from reference TRBV30 and TRBJ2-3, reads SQTIHQWPATLVQPVGSPLSLECTVEGTSNPNLYWYRQAAGRGLQLLFYSVGIGQISSEVPQNLSASRPQDRQFILSSKKLLLSDSGFYLCAWSVGGRAEDTQYFGPGTRLTVL.